This T cell receptor beta chain was captured by sequencing in a study of cytomegalovirus exposure and HLA in healthy donors. The PCR employed 60 Vbeta primers together with 13 Jbeta primers. Measured with immunoSEQ multiplex PCR; TCRdb has only the in-frame clones, and not every one. The data hold some 190,000 clones, with around 80% observed a single time. V lost 0 bases to trimming and J lost 5 bases, with 8 bases between them. This CDR3 spans 13 amino acids. Germline CDR1 WNHNN, CDR2 SYGVQD (reference sequence). The chain recombines TRBV10-1 with TRBJ2-7, with D uncertain. The sequence was obtained from a girl aged 5-17 years in good health and CMV-seropositive. Sequenced: PBMCs. The CDR3 coding sequence is TGCGCCAGCAGTGAGTCCCTGGGCCACGAGCAGTACTTC. It specifies CASSESLGHEQYF.